The present TCR beta chain was sequenced within a study of T and B cells in COVID-19 patients (dated by TCRdb to the early 2020s). With regard to the full study: In this study, adaptive immunity was profiled in COVID-19 patients who either had active infection or had recovered, using TRB and IGH repertoire sequencing of peripheral blood. The recovered cohort included roughly 19 patients who contributed some 21 samples, and most of those patients had mild to moderate COVID-19 that was managed on an outpatient basis. In the active-infection cohort, about 55% of the 20 patients were critically ill and required mechanical ventilation or ECMO. As many as 9 follow-up blood samples were collected from each patient, and in some individuals these samples spanned different disease stages. The repository of TCR and BCR sequences included about 69 time points from about 40 patients, and more than 8 million TCR sequences were analysed. Because samples were available both during active disease and after recovery, two patients were counted in both the recovered and the active cohorts. Comorbidities linked to unfavorable COVID-19 outcome were present in about 90% of the roughly 20 patients in the active-infection cohort. An age-matched reference group of roughly 39 healthy donors negative for COVID-19 antibodies was used as the comparison for repertoire analyses. A median age of approximately 37 years was recorded in the recovered cohort versus around 67 years in the active-infection cohort.

With respect to this clonotype: Its antigen is unknown. No quality values exist for individual bases; no much larger clone is one base distant.

What the authors observed across the whole study: Specific T cell subsets (CD4+/Treg/CD8+) and sorted SARS-CoV-2-responsive or tetramer+ T cells had not yet been sequenced, and the corresponding sequencing experiments were ongoing. TRB repertoires were found to be highly clonal in active COVID-19, whereas diversity and richness at recovery were found to rise above healthy donor levels. The reported TCR clusters were said to need prospective validation before any clinical use. The size of the cohort was considered insufficient for assessing HLA contributions to COVID-19 susceptibility or severity. The recovered cohort had 2,400 or so exclusive TCR clusters, including 31 low-pGen clusters. Blood samples from mildly ill patients during symptoms and early samples from severe cases were scarce. Patients with COVID-19 were reported to show strongly skewed TRBV/TRBJ gene usage.

V is pared back by 1 base and J by 8 bases, with 14 bases lying between the germline termini. The CDR3 covers 14 residues, taking in both the cysteine and the phenylalanine. Of all the DNA, just the CDR3 is kept, 42 bases in frame from base 1. TCRdb names Illumina MiSeq as the instrument used. TRB rearrangements were amplified by multiplex PCR with BIOMED2 TRB-A/B primer pools. Illumina-compatible adapters and 7-nucleotide sample barcodes were added to the amplicons in two consecutive PCRs. All library PCRs used Phusion HS II polymerase. Amplicons were gel-purified with the NucleoSpin Gel and PCR Clean-up kit, quantified on Qubit, and pooled at approximately 3.9 nM. Before Illumina next-generation sequencing, the quality of the amplicon pool was assessed on an Agilent 2100 Bioanalyzer. The authors processed their data as follows. MiXCR 3.0.8 with the default MiXCR reference library was used to annotate TRB rearrangements. Non-productive reads and sequences with fewer than 2 reads were removed, and every unique CDR3 nucleotide sequence was treated as one clone. Clonality, diversity, richness and V-J gene usage were computed in R 3.5.1. GLIPH2 was used for TCR clustering by CDR3 similarity, and generation probabilities were calculated by OLGA. Only GLIPH2 clusters with at least four unique TCR clonotypes present in at least three individuals were retained. TCRdb ran its own pipeline on the public reads, namely fastp trimming at Q25 and MiXCR clone calling, and kept in-frame beta chains. Each entry is one CDR3 protein sequence, shown with its most common DNA and genes. The V and J calls, along with clone size, are taken from TCRdb and not from the paper's own processing. The sample table lists around 10,000 distinct CDR3 sequences, approximately 40% of them with a count of one. Approximately 55% of the sample comes from the top ten.

TRB repertoires were amplified from 250-500 ng of genomic DNA extracted from blood. This sequence originates from a human donor with active COVID-19. The receptor chain draws on TRBV12-3 or TRBV12-4 and TRBJ1-2; a weak D assignment points to TRBD1 (5 bases agree). The source material was blood. The CDR3 is CASSLGDPGGGYTF. In nucleotide form, the sequence is TGTGCCAGCAGTTTAGGGGACCCCGGAGGAGGCTACACCTTC.